The next 31 T cell receptor beta chains were all read from a single sample in a study of blood T cell repertoires in COVID-19. Profiling relied on immunoSEQ multiplex PCR, and the TCRdb table lists in-frame clones only, not all of them. The sample carries under 100,000 clones, roughly nine tenths recorded once. Sequenced material: peripheral blood. All receptors come from a man between 60 and 75 years old with COVID-19, enrolled during active disease.

The chain's CDR3 is CASSRASPRNTGELFF. The CDR3 nucleotides read TGTGCCAGCTCGCGGGCCAGCCCGAGGAACACCGGGGAGCTGTTTTTT. The chain recombines TRBV18 with TRBJ2-2, with D perhaps TRBD2 (5 bases). Germline V gene data show CDR1 as KGHSH and CDR2 as LQKENI. This CDR3 has 16 residues. V gave up 6 bases and J gave up 1 base, with 15 bases separating them.

This clone was found once. The chain combines TRBV19 with TRBJ1-6; D is unresolved. V shed 10 bases and J shed 4 bases, with 11 bases lying between them. CDR1 is LNHDA and CDR2 is SQIVND in the germline V gene (reference sequence). The CDR3 covers 13 residues. Written as DNA, the CDR3 is TGTGCCACCTCCGCGGGGTATAATTCACCCCTCCACTTT. This sequence encodes CATSAGYNSPLHF.

The rearrangement uses TRBV28 and TRBJ1-5, with D maybe TRBD1 (6 bases). The CDR3 runs to 14 residues. Germline V gives CDR1 MDHEN, CDR2 SYDVKM. V was shortened by 3 bases and J by 4 bases, with 10 bases between the two germline ends. The CDR3 DNA follows: TGTGCCAGCAGTTTGAGACAGGTTAATCAGCCCCAGCATTTT. It codes for CASSLRQVNQPQHF.

The chain employs TRBV6-2 or TRBV6-3 and TRBJ2-1; TRBD2 agrees at 11 bases. The CDR3 covers 17 residues. The V gene end was trimmed by 2 bases and the J gene end by 8 bases; junction bases not matched to a gene: 11. Per germline, CDR1 MNHEY and CDR2 SVGEGT. DNA of the CDR3: TGTGCCAGCAGTTACGAGGGGACTAGCGGAGGAGGGGATGAGCAGTTCTTC. This encodes CASSYEGTSGGGDEQFF.

The rearrangement links TRBV5-1 to TRBJ1-4, with D unclear. This CDR3 has 16 residues. Deletions cut 4 bases from V and 0 bases from J, with 13 bases between. Germline values: CDR1 SGHRS, CDR2 YFSETQ. CDR3 in DNA: TGCGCCAGCAGCCATGGACGGGGTGCAACTAATGAAAAACTGTTTTTT. This sequence encodes CASSHGRGATNEKLFF.

V usage is TRBV2 and J usage is TRBJ1-4; TRBD1 matches 7 bases. The CDR3 totals 14 residues. Germline V gene lookup returns CDR1 SNHLY and CDR2 FYNNEI. Trimming at V came to 4 bases and at J to 7 bases, leaving 6 bases not matched to a gene. The CDR3 reads CASSAGQGGEKLFF. DNA of the CDR3: TGTGCCAGCAGTGCTGGCCAGGGGGGTGAAAAACTGTTTTTT.

In the case of this clone: Germline is not matched at one junction end, which may reflect a read error. V and J are TRBV7-7 and TRBJ2-1; D uncertain. Germline V gene data show CDR1 as SSHAT and CDR2 as FNYEAQ (reference sequence). This CDR3 is 16 amino acids long. CDR3 DNA sequence: TGTGCTAGCAGCCCCGAGGAAGTTAGCTCCTACAATGAGCAGTTCTTC. It specifies CASSPEEVSSYNEQFF.

V and J are TRBV28 and TRBJ2-5; tentative D call: TRBD2 (5 bases). The V end lost 7 bases, the J end lost 3 bases, and 15 bases lay between the germline ends. Germline V CDR1 and CDR2: MDHEN, SYDVKM. This CDR3 region has 14 residues. In DNA form, the CDR3 reads TGTGCCAGCACTCCTGGTGGGCGGGAAGAGACCCAGTACTTC. This encodes CASTPGGREETQYF.

The V call is TRBV19, the J call TRBJ2-2, with D perhaps TRBD1 (8 bases). This CDR3 is built from 14 residues. The ends were cut back, 7 bases at V and 1 base at J, with 10 bases in the middle. CDR1 is LNHDA and CDR2 is SQIVND in the germline V gene (reference sequence). The CDR3, as DNA: TGTGCCAGTAACAGGGGGGGGAACACCGGGGAGCTGTTTTTT. Translated, it gives CASNRGGNTGELFF.

The sample holds a few counts of this clone. CDR3 sequence: CASSLGLLGQGRNEAFF. The CDR3 DNA reads as TGTGCCAGCAGCTTGGGACTGTTGGGACAGGGACGGAATGAAGCTTTCTTT. V is TRBV5-6 and J is TRBJ1-1; 9 bases line up with TRBD1. Germline V gives CDR1 SGHDT, CDR2 YYEEEE. CDR3 length: 17 amino acids. V dropped 0 bases and J dropped 7; count of bases not matched to a gene: 13.

This clone showed up just once. The chain links TRBV28 to TRBJ1-2; 7 bases line up with TRBD1. CDR1 is MDHEN, CDR2 SYDVKM, per germline. This CDR3 contains 14 residues. Trimming removed 10 bases from V and 1 base from J; junction bases left unmatched: 9. CDR3 region: CAIRGTAINYGYTF. For the CDR3, the DNA is TGTGCCATCCGAGGGACAGCCATTAACTATGGCTACACCTTC.

CDR3 bases: TGTGCCAGCAGCTTAGAGTGGGGACAGAACTATGGCTACACCTTC. It is translated as CASSLEWGQNYGYTF. V gene TRBV7-9 combines with J gene TRBJ1-2; 7 bases agree with TRBD1. The germline CDR1 and CDR2 sequences are SEHNR and FQNEAQ (reference sequence). The CDR3 length is 15 residues. With 1 base clipped from V and 2 bases from J, the junction kept 4 bases outside the gene matches. The entire variable domain, with the rest obtained from reference TRBV7-9 and TRBJ1-2, is as follows: DTGVSQNPRHKITKRGQNVTFRCDPISEHNRLYWYRQTLGQGPEFLTYFQNEAQLEKSRLLSDRFSAERPKGSFSTLEIQRTEQGDSAMYLCASSLEWGQNYGYTFGSGTRLTVV.

The V gene is TRBV3-1 (or the pseudogene TRBV3-2), the J gene TRBJ1-2, with a possible D match to TRBD1 (5 bases). This CDR3 contains 13 residues. Germline CDR1 is LGHDT and CDR2 is YNNKEL (reference sequence). V was clipped by 2 bases and J by 5 bases, with 9 bases between them. The DNA of the CDR3 is TGTGCCAGCAGCCAACGGACAAATTATGGCTACACCTTC. Amino acid sequence: CASSQRTNYGYTF.

The chain has TRBV2 and TRBJ2-3, with D tentatively TRBD1 (5 bases). The CDR3 contains 13 residues. Germline V gives CDR1 SNHLY, CDR2 FYNNEI. Trimming took 8 bases from V and 6 from J, leaving 15 bases between them. CDR3 sequence: CASADSRKDTQYF. DNA of the CDR3: TGTGCCAGCGCAGACAGCCGGAAGGATACGCAGTATTTT.

The rearrangement links TRBV18 to TRBJ2-1; TRBD1 matches 11 bases. Trimming took 1 base from V and 1 from J; bases not matched to a gene: 0. Germline CDR1 is KGHSH and CDR2 is LQKENI. CDR3 length equals 16 residues. CDR3 region: CASSPRDRGSYNEQFF. CDR3 DNA sequence: TGTGCCAGCTCACCACGGGACAGGGGGTCCTACAATGAGCAGTTCTTC.

The chain carries TRBV7-9 and TRBJ1-2, with 10 positions matching TRBD1. The J segment lost 4 bases and the V segment lost 3 bases, leaving 8 bases of the junction unmatched. Germline loops: CDR1 SEHNR, CDR2 FQNEAQ (reference sequence). This CDR3 comprises 16 residues. The CDR3 spells CASSLAGTGEAYGYTF. Written as DNA, the CDR3 is TGTGCCAGCAGCTTGGCCGGGACAGGGGAGGCCTATGGCTACACCTTC.

The table lists this clone with a few counts. J is TRBJ2-5 and V is TRBV23-1, with TRBD1 as a possible D gene (6 bases). TRBV23-1 is noted as an ORF with a role that remains uncertain. The CDR3 is made up of 12 amino acids. CDR3 bases: TGCGCTGTACAGGGTTTGTTAGAGACCCAGTACTTC. Amino acids: CAVQGLLETQYF.

The J gene is TRBJ1-2, the V gene TRBV5-1; TRBD1 agrees at 7 bases. The V and J ends lost 4 bases and 6 bases, in that order; junction bases with no gene match: 15. CDR3 length: 16 amino acids. Germline V lookup: CDR1 SGHRS, CDR2 YFSETQ. The CDR3 is CASSLIPGRGSDGYTF. CDR3 DNA sequence: TGCGCCAGCAGCCTGATCCCGGGCAGGGGGTCGGATGGCTACACCTTC.

V gene TRBV5-1 combines with J gene TRBJ1-4; 7 bases align to TRBD1. Per the germline V gene, CDR1 is SGHRS and CDR2 is YFSETQ. This CDR3 is built from 18 residues. V was pared by 2 bases and J by 5 bases, with 15 bases of the junction left unmatched. This chain's CDR3 is CASSLGQGDRGRNEKLFF. In DNA, the CDR3 is TGCGCCAGCAGCTTAGGGCAGGGGGACAGAGGGAGAAATGAAAAACTGTTTTTT.

This clone showed up just once. This chain links TRBV5-1 with TRBJ2-3; 7 nucleotides line up with TRBD2. CDR1 is SGHRS and CDR2 is YFSETQ in the germline V gene. This CDR3 comprises 16 residues. Trimming at V came to 0 bases and at J to 3 bases, leaving 7 bases not matched to a gene. The CDR3 region has the DNA TGCGCCAGCAGCTTGGCCGGGGGGTCGAGGACAGATACGCAGTATTTT. Its protein product is CASSLAGGSRTDTQYF.

CDR3 nucleotide sequence: TGCGCCAGCAGCCAAGTGGCCGACAGGGCGGGGAACTCCTACGAGCAGTACTTC. Amino acids: CASSQVADRAGNSYEQYF. This sequence joins TRBV4-1 and TRBJ2-7, with D tentatively TRBD1 (7 bases). CDR1 MGHRA and CDR2 YSYEKL come from the germline V gene. The V gene lost 1 base and the J gene lost 0 bases, with 19 bases spanning the gap. The CDR3 is 18 amino acids.

The chain combines TRBV29-1 with TRBJ2-7, with D possibly TRBD2 on 5 matching bases. This CDR3 has 13 residues. V lost 4 bases to trimming and J lost 3 bases, with 13 bases between them. In germline, CDR1 is SQVTM, CDR2 ANQGSEA. The CDR3 DNA reads as TGCAGCGTTGGTCCCGGGAATAACTACGAGCAGTACTTC. As protein: CSVGPGNNYEQYF.

The rearrangement joins TRBV7-7 to TRBJ2-1; the match to TRBD2 covers 12 bases. From germline, CDR1 is SSHAT and CDR2 FNYEAQ (reference sequence). The trim removed 5 bases at V and 5 bases at J, leaving 4 bases unmatched. There are 15 residues in the CDR3. In nucleotides, the CDR3 is TGTGCCAGCAGCCGTGGACTAGCGGGAAACAATGAGCAGTTCTTC. Protein: CASSRGLAGNNEQFF.

The chain uses TRBV23-1 and TRBJ2-7, with TRBD2 matching 8 bases. TRBV23-1 is sorted into the ORF group, with uncertain function. J gave up 3 bases and V 6 bases, and 4 bases lay outside the gene matches. The CDR3 extends over 13 amino acids. CDR3 nucleotides: TGCGCCAGCAGCCAGAGCGGGGGCTACGAGCAGTACTTC. Its protein is CASSQSGGYEQYF.

The chain links TRBV18 to TRBJ2-1, with 9 nucleotides matching TRBD2. Looked up from germline, CDR1 is KGHSH and CDR2 is LQKENI. Trimming took 6 bases from V and 8 from J; bases not matched to a gene: 5. This CDR3 is built from 13 residues. CDR3 sequence: CASSSGRGDEQFF. The CDR3 DNA follows: TGTGCCAGCTCTAGCGGGAGAGGCGATGAGCAGTTCTTC.

This clone was recorded once. Written as DNA, the CDR3 is TGTGCCAGCAGTTACTCGCAGGGGGCCTACGAGCAGTACTTC. This sequence encodes CASSYSQGAYEQYF. V gene TRBV6-5 combines with J gene TRBJ2-7; 7 positions match TRBD1. The CDR3 runs 14 residues. Germline V gene sequence: CDR1 MNHEY, CDR2 SVGAGI. The ends lost 0 bases at V and 2 bases at J; junction bases unmatched: 1.

The rearrangement joins TRBV19 to TRBJ1-5; D perhaps matches TRBD1 (6 bases). V lost 5 bases to trimming and J lost 3 bases, with 14 bases between them. This CDR3 contains 15 residues. Germline V gives CDR1 LNHDA, CDR2 SQIVND (reference sequence). CDR3 nucleotide sequence: TGTGCCAGTAGTGACGGGACAACTAACAATCAGCCCCAGCATTTT. Protein: CASSDGTTNNQPQHF.

This clone is a singleton in its sample. This chain connects TRBV6-1 to TRBJ1-4; the D is unclear. Germline V lookup: CDR1 MNHNS, CDR2 SASEGT. The CDR3 runs to 16 residues. V was shortened by 4 bases and J by 8 bases, with 20 bases between the two germline ends. The CDR3 sequence is CASSARAVISGEKLFF. DNA for the CDR3: TGTGCCAGCAGTGCTAGAGCCGTTATCTCGGGGGAAAAACTGTTTTTT.

The chain is built from TRBV7-2 and TRBJ1-3; TRBD1 is a possible D gene (5 bases). The CDR3 consists of 18 residues. The germline V gene encodes CDR1 SGHTA and CDR2 FQGNSA. The V end lost 5 bases, the J end lost 1 base, and 21 bases lay between the germline ends. CDR3: CASSGRQGRFGSGNTIYF. In DNA, the CDR3 is TGTGCCAGCAGCGGGCGGCAGGGTAGATTTGGGTCTGGAAACACCATATATTTT.

J is TRBJ2-2 and V is TRBV25-1; the D gene is possibly TRBD2 (7 bases). The V and J ends lost 7 bases and 3 bases respectively, with 12 bases between them. This CDR3 region has 14 residues. Germline V gene sequence: CDR1 MGHDK, CDR2 SYGVNS. CDR3 DNA sequence: TGTGCCAGCAAGGGGGGGTCTTACACCGGGGAGCTGTTTTTT. This codes for CASKGGSYTGELFF. Supplemented by reference TRBV25-1 and TRBJ2-2, the full variable domain reads EADIYQTPRYLVIGTGKKITLECSQTMGHDKMYWYQQDPGMELHLIHYSYGVNSTEKGDLSSESTVSRIRTEHFPLTLESARPSHTSQYLCASKGGSYTGELFFGEGSRLTVL.

On this clone: Germline and junction disagree at one end, which may indicate a read error. The V gene is TRBV27, the J gene TRBJ2-4; 8 bases align to TRBD1. This CDR3 is built from 14 residues. Germline values: CDR1 MNHEY, CDR2 SMNVEV (reference sequence). The CDR3 coding sequence is TGTGCCAGCAGTGTATCGAACAGGGGGGACATTCAGTACTTC. It is translated as CASSVSNRGDIQYF.